One sample yielded the 8 T cell receptor beta chains listed below, sequenced in a study of early T cells in non-severe SARS-CoV-2 infection. TCRdb independently ran MiXCR on the 5' RACE reads; one entry per CDR3 protein. Of roughly 93,000 distinct CDR3 sequences in the sample, approximately 11% are singletons; the top ten hold around 5.1%. The sequenced sample was whole blood. Source of these receptors: an adult who was a healthcare worker with PCR-confirmed SARS-CoV-2 infection or an uninfected control (not recorded which).

The J gene is TRBJ1-5, the V gene TRBV5-1, with a tentative D call TRBD1 (5 bases). The V and J ends lost 0 bases and 6 bases respectively, with 13 bases between them. This CDR3 spans 15 amino acids. Germline values: CDR1 SGHRS, CDR2 YFSETQ. Here the CDR3 reads CASSLAGVRGQPQHF. CDR3 coding DNA: TGCGCCAGCAGCTTGGCGGGGGTTCGTGGTCAGCCCCAGCATTTT.

This chain joins TRBV28 and TRBJ2-1; perhaps TRBD2 as D (6 bases). V gave up 4 bases and J gave up 6 bases, with 19 bases separating them. Germline assignment: CDR1 MDHEN and CDR2 SYDVKM. This CDR3 is built from 16 residues. CDR3 in amino acids: CASSSRDQRVGNEQFF. The CDR3 bases are TGTGCCAGCAGTTCCCGAGATCAGCGGGTAGGCAATGAGCAGTTCTTC.

This clonotype has just a few counts. V usage is TRBV2 and J usage is TRBJ1-2; the D is unclear. Trimming shortened V by 4 bases and J by 3 bases, and 9 bases separated the two germline ends. The CDR3 has 13 residues. Germline lookup yields CDR1 SNHLY and CDR2 FYNNEI. In nucleotides, the CDR3 is TGTGCCAGCAGTGTTGTCAGAGACTATGGCTACACCTTC. Translating it yields CASSVVRDYGYTF.

At least ten counts were recorded for this clonotype. The CDR3 spells CASSLGIGSHEQYF. The CDR3 bases are TGTGCCAGCAGCTTGGGGATAGGGAGCCACGAGCAGTACTTC. The chain has TRBV7-2 and TRBJ2-7, with D maybe TRBD2 (5 bases). The CDR3 length is 14 residues. Germline loops: CDR1 SGHTA, CDR2 FQGNSA. The V gene lost 3 bases and the J gene lost 5 bases, with 14 bases spanning the gap.

The gene calls are TRBV28 and TRBJ1-1; D gene uncertain. V shed 1 base and J shed 10 bases, with 10 bases lying between them. The CDR3 loop spans 12 amino acids. Germline CDR1 reads MDHEN; CDR2 reads SYDVKM. CDR3 sequence (DNA): TGTGCCAGCAGTTTATCATGGTATACAGCTTTCTTT. Protein: CASSLSWYTAFF.

This clonotype was seen at least ten times. The J gene is TRBJ2-1, the V gene TRBV30, with D possibly matching TRBD2 (6 bases). Germline CDR1 reads GTSNPN; CDR2 reads SVGIG (reference sequence). The CDR3 is 12 amino acids. Trimming took 4 bases from V and 8 from J, leaving 12 bases between them. The CDR3 is CAWKLSGDEQFF. The CDR3 coding sequence is TGTGCCTGGAAACTCTCGGGAGATGAGCAGTTCTTC.

This clonotype was detected ten times or more. V and J are TRBV18 and TRBJ1-2, with D hard to call. This CDR3 is 13 amino acids long. Germline V gene sequence: CDR1 KGHSH, CDR2 LQKENI. Trimming stripped 3 bases from V and 8 bases from J, with 13 bases between. The CDR3 region has the DNA TGTGCCAGCTCACCCTCCTTGGATTACGGCTACACCTTC. It codes for CASSPSLDYGYTF.

This clonotype appeared many times. The chain has TRBV6-6 and TRBJ1-2; D call uncertain. Trimming cost V 7 bases and J 4 bases, with 10 bases left between them. There are 12 residues in the CDR3. CDR1 and CDR2 (germline): MNHNY, SVGAGI (reference sequence). The CDR3 loop reads CASKGGIYGYTF. The CDR3 DNA follows: TGTGCCAGCAAGGGAGGGATCTATGGCTACACCTTC.